The clone carrying this T cell receptor (beta chain) was counted a few times. This specimen belongs to a study of T-cell memory formation after mild COVID-19. V shed 0 bases and J shed 8 bases, with 13 bases lying between them. The germline CDR1 and CDR2 sequences are MGHRA and YSYEKL. The CDR3 is made up of 14 amino acids. Using its own MiXCR run on the 5' RACE reads, TCRdb lists one record per CDR3 protein. The sample holds about 260,000 distinct CDR3 sequences, around 16% seen once. Specimen: PBMCs or a T cell subset sorted from them (not recorded which). The receptor's source is a young man who had mild COVID-19 (a few samples of this study predate the infection). Cell type and time point are not known. J is TRBJ1-2 and V is TRBV4-1; D ambiguous. CDR3 residues: CASSQESRTFGYTF. CDR3 DNA sequence: TGCGCCAGCAGCCAAGAATCACGGACTTTCGGCTACACCTTC.